This passage covers 5 T cell receptor beta chains from one sample sequenced in a study of control samples from healthy donors and cancer patients. Only in-frame clones appear in the TCRdb table, and some are missing; sequencing was by immunoSEQ multiplex PCR. The sample includes under 200,000 clones, around 90% of them seen just once. Sequenced sample: blood. The source of these receptors is a woman in her 30s in good health.

This sequence joins TRBV9 and TRBJ2-1; D gene ambiguous. The germline gives CDR1 SGDLS, CDR2 YYNGEE. The ends were cut back, 3 bases at V and 2 bases at J, with 15 bases in the middle. The CDR3 contains 16 residues. In DNA form, the CDR3 reads TGTGCCAGCAGCGCCCCAGTAGGCTCCCCCTACAATGAGCAGTTCTTC. It translates to CASSAPVGSPYNEQFF.

This clone was seen just once. The chain links TRBV7-2 to TRBJ2-1; 8 bases agree with TRBD1. The length of the CDR3 is 15 residues. Per germline, CDR1 SGHTA and CDR2 FQGNSA. The J segment lost 9 bases and the V segment lost 5 bases, leaving 12 bases of the junction unmatched. In nucleotides, the CDR3 is TGTGCCAGCAGCGCCGGCGGCAGGGGGCCTAGTGAGCAGTTCTTC. Amino acids: CASSAGGRGPSEQFF.

V is TRBV7-9 and J is TRBJ1-1; no clear D gene. The germline CDR1 and CDR2 sequences are SEHNR and FQNEAQ (reference sequence). V lost 6 bases, J lost 9 bases, and 14 bases lay in between. The CDR3 has 12 amino acids. The chain's CDR3 is CASRLGGDKAFF. The CDR3 DNA reads as TGTGCCAGCAGGCTTGGCGGAGATAAAGCTTTCTTT. The whole variable domain, remainder taken from reference TRBV7-9 and TRBJ1-1, is DTGVSQNPRHKITKRGQNVTFRCDPISEHNRLYWYRQTLGQGPEFLTYFQNEAQLEKSRLLSDRFSAERPKGSFSTLEIQRTEQGDSAMYLCASRLGGDKAFFGQGTRLTVV.

The genes are TRBV5-1 and TRBJ1-1; D is perhaps TRBD1 (6 bases). The CDR3 length is 14 residues. Germline-derived CDR1 and CDR2 are SGHRS and YFSETQ. The germline V and J ends were trimmed by 4 bases and 0 bases, with 10 bases remaining between them. Here the CDR3 reads CASSETGMNTEAFF. The DNA of the CDR3 is TGCGCCAGCAGCGAAACAGGGATGAACACTGAAGCTTTCTTT.

V usage is TRBV7-3 and J usage is TRBJ2-1; 8 positions agree with TRBD1. The CDR3 sequence is 15 residues long. CDR1 and CDR2 from the germline V gene are SGHTA and FQGTGA. V lost 4 bases to trimming and J lost 7 bases; unmatched junction nucleotides: 9. The CDR3 DNA reads as TGTGCCAGCAGCTCCCCGCAGGGGGCGCAAAATGAGCAGTTCTTC. Translated: CASSSPQGAQNEQFF.